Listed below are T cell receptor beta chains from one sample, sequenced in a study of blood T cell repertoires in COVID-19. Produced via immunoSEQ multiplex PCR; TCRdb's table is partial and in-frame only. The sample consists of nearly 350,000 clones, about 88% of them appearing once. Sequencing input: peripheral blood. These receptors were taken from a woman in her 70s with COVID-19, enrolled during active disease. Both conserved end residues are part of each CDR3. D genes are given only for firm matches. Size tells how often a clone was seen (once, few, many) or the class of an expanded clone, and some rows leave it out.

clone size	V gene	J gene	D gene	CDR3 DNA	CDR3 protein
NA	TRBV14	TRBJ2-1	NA	TGTGCCAGCAGCCAATCGCCCGGCTCCTACAATGAGCAGTTCTTC	CASSQSPGSYNEQFF
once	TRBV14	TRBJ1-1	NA	TGTGCCAGCAGCCAAGATCGCCCCGTCTCGGGCACTGAAGCTTTCTTT	CASSQDRPVSGTEAFF
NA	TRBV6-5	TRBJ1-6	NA	TGTGCCAGCAGTTATCTAGGGGCAGGGAATTCACCCCTCCACTTT	CASSYLGAGNSPLHF
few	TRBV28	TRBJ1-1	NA	TGTGCCAGCAGTTTACAGGGGAGGGTCGGAGCTTTCTTT	CASSLQGRVGAFF
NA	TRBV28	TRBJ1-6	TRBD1	TGTGCCAGCAGTTTCTCACAGGGGGGTAATTCACCCCTCCACTTT	CASSFSQGGNSPLHF
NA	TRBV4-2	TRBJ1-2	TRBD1	TGTGCCAGCAGCCAATTCACCTTGGGACAGGGGGTAGGGTATGGCTACACCTTC	CASSQFTLGQGVGYGYTF
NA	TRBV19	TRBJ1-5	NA	TGTGCCAGTAGTATTGCCCAGGGCCCTAATCAGCCCCAGCATTTT	CASSIAQGPNQPQHF
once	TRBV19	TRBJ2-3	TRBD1	TGTGCCAGTAGTATTCCTGCAGACAGGGTGCTTAGCACAGATACGCAGTATTTT	CASSIPADRVLSTDTQYF
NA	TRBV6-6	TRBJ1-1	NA	TGTGCCAGCAGTTCCCAGCGGAACACTGAAGCTTTCTTT	CASSSQRNTEAFF
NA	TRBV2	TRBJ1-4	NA	TGTGCCAGCAGTAGGGGCGGATCGGTGGGGGAAAAACTGTTTTTT	CASSRGGSVGEKLFF
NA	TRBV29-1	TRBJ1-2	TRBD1	TGCAGCGTTGAAGATAGGCAGGGGGACTATGGCTACACCTTC	CSVEDRQGDYGYTF
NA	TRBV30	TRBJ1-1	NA	TGTGCCTGGAGTGTATTTACAGGGGCTTTCTTT	CAWSVFTGAFF
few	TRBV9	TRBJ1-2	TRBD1	TGTGCCAGCAGCCCCTGGACAGGGGCCCACTATGGCTACACCTTC	CASSPWTGAHYGYTF
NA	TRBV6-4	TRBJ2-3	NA	TGTGCCAGCAGTGTTATCCCCGGCACAGATACGCAGTATTTT	CASSVIPGTDTQYF
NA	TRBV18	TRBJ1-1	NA	TGTGCCAGCTCACCGGTGGGGAGGACTGAAGCTTTCTTT	CASSPVGRTEAFF
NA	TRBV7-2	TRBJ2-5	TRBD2	TGTGCCAGCAGCTATCGTCGACTAGCGGGGGACCAAGAGACCCAGTACTTC	CASSYRRLAGDQETQYF
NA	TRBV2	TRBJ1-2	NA	TGTGCCAGCAGCCGAACTCCTAACTATGGCTACACCTTC	CASSRTPNYGYTF
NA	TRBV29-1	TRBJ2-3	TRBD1	TGCAGCGTAGAGGACAGGGGGCCCGATACGCAGTATTTT	CSVEDRGPDTQYF
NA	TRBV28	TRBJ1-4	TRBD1	TGTGCCAGCAGTTTCGGGACAGGGGGCGCAACTAATGAAAAACTGTTTTTT	CASSFGTGGATNEKLFF
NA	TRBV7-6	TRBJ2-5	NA	TGTGCCAGCAGCTTAGCGGTGACTAGTTCCCAAGAGACCCAGTACTTC	CASSLAVTSSQETQYF
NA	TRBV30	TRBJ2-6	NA	TGTGCCTGGAGTGGAGGGGGCTCTGGGGCCAACGTCCTGACTTTC	CAWSGGGSGANVLTF
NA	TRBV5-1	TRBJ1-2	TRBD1	TGCGCCAGCAGCTTGAACAGGGGAGATGTAGAGGGCTACACCTTC	CASSLNRGDVEGYTF
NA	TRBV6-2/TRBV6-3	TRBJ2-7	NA	TGTGCCAGCAGCGGACTCATTTCCTACGAGCAGTACTTC	CASSGLISYEQYF
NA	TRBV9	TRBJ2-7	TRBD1	TGTGCCAGCAGCGTAATAGGACAGGGGAACGAGCAGTACTTC	CASSVIGQGNEQYF
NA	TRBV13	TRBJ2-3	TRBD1	TGTGCCAGCAGCCCGGGGGACAGGAGCACAGATACGCAGTATTTT	CASSPGDRSTDTQYF
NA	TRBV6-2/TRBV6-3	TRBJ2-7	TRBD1	TGTGCCAGCAGTTACGCCCCGGGGACAGGGAGCCAGTACTTC	CASSYAPGTGSQYF